This T cell receptor beta chain was sequenced during a study of T cell clonality in common variable immunodeficiency. Patients and controls were mostly of Caucasian heritage. The CDR3 contains 13 residues. Germline lookup yields CDR1 DFQATT and CDR2 SNEGSKA (reference sequence). V lost 6 bases, J lost 3 bases, and 7 bases stayed unmatched. Only in-frame clones appear in the TCRdb table, and some are missing; sequencing was by immunoSEQ multiplex PCR. This sample shows tens of thousands of clones and no singletons; about 13% rests with the ten largest. As concerns this clone: The read ends 3 residues shy of where the CDR3 ends; the end is completed using the germline J gene.

The clonotype originates from a person between 18 and 75 years old in good health. This chain uses TRBV20-1 with TRBJ2-7, with 8 bases fitting TRBD1. The sequenced sample was peripheral blood mononuclear cells. CDR3 DNA (partial): TGCAGTGCCACGGACAGGGCCGGCTACGAG. Translation: CSATDRAGYE. The CDR3 as a whole reads CSATDRAGYEQYF.